The next 10 T cell receptor beta chains were all read from a single sample in a study of blood T cell repertoires in COVID-19. Sequencing used immunoSEQ multiplex PCR; TCRdb keeps in-frame clones, though not all of them. The sample has 200,000 to 300,000 clones, around 80% seen once. The source material was peripheral blood. These receptor sequences come from a woman under 30 with acute or convalescent COVID-19.

The rearrangement uses TRBV27 and TRBJ1-6; 8 bases agree with TRBD1. The CDR3 sequence is 14 residues long. Germline lookup yields CDR1 MNHEY and CDR2 SMNVEV (reference sequence). V lost 5 bases, J lost 9 bases, and 6 bases stayed unmatched. The CDR3 here is CASSRTGRGSPLHF. The DNA of the CDR3 is TGTGCCAGCAGTCGGACAGGGCGCGGTTCACCCCTCCACTTT.

The chain joins TRBV19 to TRBJ1-1; D might be TRBD1 (5 bases). CDR1 and CDR2 from the germline V gene are LNHDA and SQIVND (reference sequence). The CDR3 runs 14 residues. V was clipped by 0 bases and J by 5 bases, with 10 bases between them. The CDR3 DNA is TGTGCCAGTAGTATAGACCCAGGGCTTACTGAAGCTTTCTTT. Encoded protein: CASSIDPGLTEAFF. The complete variable domain, with remaining parts taken from reference TRBV19 and TRBJ1-1, reads DGGITQSPKYLFRKEGQNVTLSCEQNLNHDAMYWYRQDPGQGLRLIYYSQIVNDFQKGDIAEGYSVSREKKESFPLTVTSAQKNPTAFYLCASSIDPGLTEAFFGQGTRLTVV.

The V gene is TRBV14, the J gene TRBJ2-7; 12 bases are shared with TRBD2. The length of the CDR3 is 15 residues. The germline V gene has CDR1 SGHDN and CDR2 FVKESK. J was trimmed by 2 bases and V by 4 bases; bases with no gene match: 3. In DNA, the CDR3 is TGTGCCAGCAGCCGGGCTAGCGGGAGGGCCTACGAGCAGTACTTC. Amino acids: CASSRASGRAYEQYF.

The rearrangement links TRBV2 to TRBJ2-1, with a weak D call TRBD2 (5 bases). Trimming left V 4 bases short and J 2 bases short, with 15 bases between. Germline CDR1 and CDR2: SNHLY and FYNNEI. This CDR3 is 16 amino acids long. CDR3 loop: CASSAGSESAYNEQFF. CDR3 bases: TGTGCCAGCAGTGCGGGGAGTGAGTCCGCCTACAATGAGCAGTTCTTC.

The V call is TRBV23-1, the J call TRBJ1-5, with D possibly TRBD1 on 5 matching bases. TRBV23-1 is labeled an ORF, and its function is uncertain. V lost 4 bases and J 4 bases, leaving 17 bases between the germline ends. The CDR3 length is 16 residues. For the CDR3, the DNA is TGCGCCAGCAGTCCGGATAGGCAGGGATCAAATCAGCCCCAGCATTTT. Translating gives CASSPDRQGSNQPQHF.

The chain carries TRBV5-1 and TRBJ1-1, with 8 bases aligning to TRBD1. After removal of 9 bases from V and 5 bases from J, the junction contained 15 bases not matched to a gene. CDR1 is SGHRS, CDR2 YFSETQ, per germline. This CDR3 has 15 residues. For the CDR3, the DNA is TGCGCCACCCGACGCAGGGGGCCGGGTGGAACTGAAGCTTTCTTT. Protein: CATRRRGPGGTEAFF.

The chain recombines TRBV13 with TRBJ2-7; TRBD1 might be the D (5 bases). V gave up 1 base and J gave up 5 bases, with 21 bases separating them. Germline V CDR1 and CDR2: PRHDT, FYEKMQ (reference sequence). CDR3 length: 17 residues. The DNA for the CDR3 is TGTGCCAGCAGCTTAGAGGGGTTGGTCCCTAATACCCACGAGCAGTACTTC. Protein sequence: CASSLEGLVPNTHEQYF. Together with reference TRBV13 and TRBJ2-7, the CDR3 gives the full variable domain: AAGVIQSPRHLIKEKRETATLKCYPIPRHDTVYWYQQGPGQDPQFLISFYEKMQSDKGSIPDRFSAQQFSDYHSELNMSSLELGDSALYFCASSLEGLVPNTHEQYFGPGTRLTVT.

The chain's CDR3 is CASSLDVEGAYGYTF. The CDR3 nucleotides are TGTGCCAGCAGCTTGGATGTGGAAGGAGCCTATGGCTACACCTTC. V and J are TRBV5-6 and TRBJ1-2; D is ambiguous. Trimming took 0 bases from V and 4 from J, leaving 13 bases between them. The CDR3 runs 15 residues. Germline V gene data show CDR1 as SGHDT and CDR2 as YYEEEE.

The V call is TRBV9, the J call TRBJ1-1; perhaps TRBD1 as D (5 bases). CDR1 SGDLS and CDR2 YYNGEE come from the germline V gene. The CDR3 sequence is 15 residues long. V was clipped by 2 bases and J by 1 base, with 12 bases between them. The CDR3 region is CASSVSTDWNTEAFF. DNA for the CDR3: TGTGCCAGCAGCGTCTCGACAGACTGGAACACTGAAGCTTTCTTT.

The chain carries TRBV6-5 and TRBJ2-7, with D tentatively TRBD1 (6 bases). Per germline, CDR1 MNHEY and CDR2 SVGAGI. Trimming removed 10 bases from V and 6 bases from J, with 22 bases in between. The CDR3 contains 14 residues. This CDR3 is CAIGKQGSFSEQYF. The CDR3 DNA reads TGTGCCATCGGGAAGCAGGGGAGTTTTTCCGAGCAGTACTTC.